This T cell receptor beta chain stems from a study of blood T cell repertoires in COVID-19. Study-level background: Italy, Spain and the United States were the sources of the convalescent and acute COVID-19 samples. Sources were T cells, B-cell-depleted T cells, or PBMCs; the material itself was cDNA or gDNA.

Original methodology: Amplification of reference gene primers provided the estimated nucleated cell counts. Using immunoSEQ multiplex PCR, the repertoire was profiled, and TCRdb retains in-frame clones only, with some absent. The V and J calls and clone size were taken over from that table, and D and trimming were inferred from the DNA. The data show about 190,000 clones, around 84% seen once. The sequence derives from a man under 40 with active or convalescent COVID-19. The sample comprised peripheral blood.

Here the CDR3 reads CASSYGPNEQYF. In DNA, the CDR3 is TGTGCCAGCAGTTATGGGCCTAACGAGCAGTACTTC. V is TRBV27 and J is TRBJ2-7, with D unresolved. The V gene lost 4 bases and the J gene lost 5 bases, with 9 bases spanning the gap. This CDR3 is 12 amino acids long. Germline V gene sequence: CDR1 MNHEY, CDR2 SMNVEV (reference sequence).